The rows below give T cell receptor beta chains drawn from one sample of a study of graft-versus-host responses after intestinal transplantation. These receptors have no known antigen. Repertoires were generated with immunoSEQ multiplex PCR, while TCRdb's copy carries only in-frame clones and drops some. Among under 150,000 clones listed, roughly 95% were seen once. Sequencing was performed on unstimulated CD8+ T cells sorted from spleen or lymph node cells, taken before intestinal transplant. These receptors were obtained from a human donor who received an intestinal transplant. CDR3s include the opening cysteine and the closing phenylalanine or tryptophan. A D gene is named only where the DNA matches it firmly. Expanded clones are given a class, and other clones once, few, many or no size at all.

clone_size: -
d_call: -
v_call: TRBV4-1
j_call: TRBJ2-1
cdr3_aa: CASSQDGSRTYNEQFF
cdr3_nt: TGCGCCAGCAGCCAAGATGGGTCCAGAACGTACAATGAGCAGTTCTTC

clone_size: -
d_call: -
v_call: TRBV6-5
j_call: TRBJ2-5
cdr3_aa: CASREIETQYF
cdr3_nt: TGTGCCAGCAGAGAAATAGAGACCCAGTACTTC

clone_size: -
d_call: -
v_call: TRBV5-6
j_call: TRBJ2-7
cdr3_aa: CASRPTGTLYEQYF
cdr3_nt: TGTGCCAGCAGACCTACCGGGACCCTCTACGAGCAGTACTTC

clone_size: -
d_call: -
v_call: TRBV7-9
j_call: TRBJ2-5
cdr3_aa: CASSLGSSPGQETQYF
cdr3_nt: TGTGCCAGCAGCTTAGGGTCCTCCCCTGGGCAAGAGACCCAGTACTTC

clone_size: -
d_call: -
v_call: TRBV9
j_call: TRBJ1-4
cdr3_aa: CASSQTDRGRSNEKLFF
cdr3_nt: TGTGCCAGCAGCCAAACGGACAGAGGCCGTTCTAATGAAAAACTGTTTTTT

clone_size: -
d_call: -
v_call: TRBV9
j_call: TRBJ2-3
cdr3_aa: CASSVGGTDTQYF
cdr3_nt: TGTGCCAGCAGCGTAGGAGGCACAGATACGCAGTATTTT

clone_size: -
d_call: -
v_call: TRBV19
j_call: TRBJ1-1
cdr3_aa: CARTTRPRGLNTEAFF
cdr3_nt: TGTGCCAGAACGACTCGTCCGAGGGGTTTGAACACTGAAGCTTTCTTT

clone_size: -
d_call: TRBD2
v_call: TRBV4-3
j_call: TRBJ2-7
cdr3_aa: CASSQGGGSYEQYF
cdr3_nt: TGCGCCAGCAGCCAAGGGGGGGGGAGCTACGAGCAGTACTTC

clone_size: -
d_call: TRBD1
v_call: TRBV28
j_call: TRBJ1-5
cdr3_aa: CASWGRGANQPQHF
cdr3_nt: TGTGCCAGCTGGGGCAGGGGGGCAAATCAGCCCCAGCATTTT

clone_size: once
d_call: -
v_call: TRBV19
j_call: TRBJ1-1
cdr3_aa: CASSILRGSEAFF
cdr3_nt: TGTGCCAGTAGTATTCTCCGTGGATCCGAAGCTTTCTTT

clone_size: -
d_call: -
v_call: TRBV28
j_call: TRBJ1-2
cdr3_aa: CASSFSVRAGYTF
cdr3_nt: TGTGCCAGCAGTTTCTCAGTCAGGGCGGGCTACACCTTC

clone_size: -
d_call: -
v_call: TRBV7-7
j_call: TRBJ2-5
cdr3_aa: CASSLSDWEDQETQYF
cdr3_nt: TGTGCCAGCTCCCTTAGCGACTGGGAGGACCAAGAGACCCAGTACTTC

clone_size: -
d_call: TRBD2
v_call: TRBV7-9
j_call: TRBJ2-1
cdr3_aa: CASSSAQDGGSYNEQFF
cdr3_nt: TGTGCCAGCAGCTCCGCCCAGGACGGGGGGTCCTACAATGAGCAGTTCTTC

clone_size: -
d_call: TRBD2
v_call: TRBV4-2
j_call: TRBJ2-7
cdr3_aa: CASSPTSGSSYEQYF
cdr3_nt: TGTGCCAGCAGCCCTACTAGCGGGAGCTCCTACGAGCAGTACTTC

clone_size: -
d_call: -
v_call: TRBV27
j_call: TRBJ2-3
cdr3_aa: CASSLFSLTDTQYF
cdr3_nt: TGTGCCAGCAGTTTATTCAGCCTCACAGATACGCAGTATTTT

clone_size: -
d_call: -
v_call: TRBV6-4
j_call: TRBJ2-1
cdr3_aa: CASSPAGYAYNEQFF
cdr3_nt: TGTGCCAGCAGCCCTGCGGGGTACGCCTACAATGAGCAGTTCTTC

clone_size: -
d_call: TRBD2
v_call: TRBV5-1
j_call: TRBJ2-7
cdr3_aa: CASSLASGRTLSYEQYF
cdr3_nt: TGCGCCAGCAGCTTGGCCAGCGGGAGGACTCTCTCCTACGAGCAGTACTTC

clone_size: -
d_call: -
v_call: TRBV30
j_call: TRBJ2-7
cdr3_aa: CAWTPGTVHEQYF
cdr3_nt: TGTGCCTGGACCCCAGGGACTGTCCACGAGCAGTACTTC

clone_size: -
d_call: TRBD2
v_call: TRBV11-2
j_call: TRBJ2-1
cdr3_aa: CASSLEVAGTSGSDEQFF
cdr3_nt: TGTGCCAGCAGCTTAGAGGTCGCGGGGACTAGCGGGAGTGATGAGCAGTTCTTC

clone_size: -
d_call: TRBD1
v_call: TRBV4-1
j_call: TRBJ2-7
cdr3_aa: CASSQAGTGVYEQYF
cdr3_nt: TGCGCCAGCAGCCAAGCCGGGACAGGGGTTTACGAGCAGTACTTC

clone_size: -
d_call: TRBD2
v_call: TRBV6-1
j_call: TRBJ2-7
cdr3_aa: CASSELGSGAYEQYF
cdr3_nt: TGTGCCAGCAGTGAATTAGGTAGCGGGGCCTACGAGCAGTACTTC

clone_size: -
d_call: -
v_call: TRBV19
j_call: TRBJ1-1
cdr3_aa: CASGRRMNTEAFF
cdr3_nt: TGTGCCAGTGGTCGGCGGATGAACACTGAAGCTTTCTTT

clone_size: -
d_call: -
v_call: TRBV10-2
j_call: TRBJ2-1
cdr3_aa: CASLEYNEQFF
cdr3_nt: TGCGCCAGCCTAGAATACAATGAGCAGTTCTTC

clone_size: once
d_call: TRBD2
v_call: TRBV30
j_call: TRBJ2-3
cdr3_aa: CAWSATSGTDTQYF
cdr3_nt: TGTGCCTGGAGCGCGACTAGCGGGACAGATACGCAGTATTTT

clone_size: -
d_call: TRBD1
v_call: TRBV7-9
j_call: TRBJ1-1
cdr3_aa: CASSSVQGVDTEAFF
cdr3_nt: TGTGCCAGCAGCTCAGTCCAGGGGGTGGACACTGAAGCTTTCTTT

clone_size: -
d_call: TRBD2
v_call: TRBV11-3
j_call: TRBJ2-1
cdr3_aa: CASSRYSGRAGEQFF
cdr3_nt: TGTGCCAGCAGCCGTTATAGCGGGAGGGCTGGGGAGCAGTTCTTC

clone_size: -
d_call: TRBD1
v_call: TRBV19
j_call: TRBJ1-2
cdr3_aa: CASSVGTGEYGYTF
cdr3_nt: TGTGCCAGTAGTGTCGGGACAGGAGAGTATGGCTACACCTTC

clone_size: -
d_call: -
v_call: TRBV10-3
j_call: TRBJ1-1
cdr3_aa: CAISESRTAAWNTEAFF
cdr3_nt: TGTGCCATCAGTGAGTCTAGGACAGCTGCATGGAACACTGAAGCTTTCTTT

clone_size: -
d_call: -
v_call: TRBV11-2
j_call: TRBJ2-7
cdr3_aa: CASGEQGPYEQYF
cdr3_nt: TGTGCCAGCGGGGAACAGGGACCCTACGAGCAGTACTTC

clone_size: -
d_call: -
v_call: TRBV7-9
j_call: TRBJ1-1
cdr3_aa: CASSSGRVNTEAFF
cdr3_nt: TGTGCCAGCAGCTCGGGACGAGTGAACACTGAAGCTTTCTTT

clone_size: -
d_call: -
v_call: TRBV6-1
j_call: TRBJ1-3
cdr3_aa: CASSEPRMASTIYF
cdr3_nt: TGTGCCAGCAGTGAACCCAGGATGGCTTCCACCATATATTTT

clone_size: -
d_call: TRBD2
v_call: TRBV28
j_call: TRBJ2-7
cdr3_aa: CAGSFPLAGGPGEQYF
cdr3_nt: TGTGCCGGCAGTTTCCCCCTAGCGGGAGGGCCGGGCGAGCAGTACTTC

clone_size: -
d_call: -
v_call: TRBV5-1
j_call: TRBJ1-1
cdr3_aa: CASSLEGGLENTEAFF
cdr3_nt: TGCGCCAGCAGCTTGGAGGGGGGACTGGAGAACACTGAAGCTTTCTTT

clone_size: -
d_call: TRBD2
v_call: TRBV28
j_call: TRBJ2-3
cdr3_aa: CASSPLPLAGGITDTQYF
cdr3_nt: TGTGCCAGCAGTCCCCTACCCCTAGCGGGAGGGATCACAGATACGCAGTATTTT

clone_size: few
d_call: -
v_call: TRBV19
j_call: TRBJ1-2
cdr3_aa: CATVWGNYGYTF
cdr3_nt: TGTGCCACCGTGTGGGGGAACTATGGCTACACCTTC

clone_size: -
d_call: -
v_call: TRBV30
j_call: TRBJ1-1
cdr3_aa: CAWSEDTNTEAFF
cdr3_nt: TGTGCCTGGAGTGAGGACACGAACACTGAAGCTTTCTTT

clone_size: -
d_call: -
v_call: TRBV18
j_call: TRBJ2-2
cdr3_aa: CASSPNRVSGTGELFF
cdr3_nt: TGTGCCAGCTCACCTAATCGTGTTTCTGGCACCGGGGAGCTGTTTTTT

clone_size: -
d_call: -
v_call: TRBV28
j_call: TRBJ2-1
cdr3_aa: CASSLRPRGYNEQFF
cdr3_nt: TGTGCCAGCAGTTTAAGGCCGAGGGGGTACAATGAGCAGTTCTTC

clone_size: -
d_call: TRBD2
v_call: TRBV27
j_call: TRBJ2-7
cdr3_aa: CASSPGGSGLVYEQYF
cdr3_nt: TGTGCCAGCAGTCCCGGGGGTAGCGGGTTGGTCTACGAGCAGTACTTC

clone_size: -
d_call: TRBD2
v_call: TRBV7-9
j_call: TRBJ2-2
cdr3_aa: CASSSWAGERTGELFF
cdr3_nt: TGTGCCAGCAGCTCCTGGGCGGGAGAGAGGACCGGGGAGCTGTTTTTT

clone_size: few
d_call: -
v_call: TRBV19
j_call: TRBJ1-3
cdr3_aa: CASSIGGSGNTIYF
cdr3_nt: TGTGCCAGTAGTATCGGGGGATCTGGAAACACCATATATTTT

clone_size: -
d_call: -
v_call: TRBV9
j_call: TRBJ2-1
cdr3_aa: CASSVGISVNEQFF
cdr3_nt: TGTGCCAGCAGCGTAGGGATCAGCGTCAATGAGCAGTTCTTC